Listed below are T cell receptor beta chains from one sample, sequenced in a study of cytomegalovirus exposure and HLA in healthy donors. Using immunoSEQ multiplex PCR, the repertoire was profiled, and TCRdb retains in-frame clones only, with some absent. Here the sample spans nearly 110,000 clones, about 81% being singletons. Sequenced input: PBMCs. All receptors come from a man aged 25 to 40 in good health and CMV-seropositive. CDR3s include the opening cysteine and the closing phenylalanine or tryptophan. Fields, in order: D gene, clone size, V gene, J gene, CDR3 protein, CDR3 DNA. The D gene is left open where the match is weak. Only some rows state a clone size, as once, few, many or a class for expanded clones.

.,.,TRBV7-6,TRBJ1-4,CASSRGTAAEKLFF,TGTGCCAGCAGCAGGGGGACGGCCGCTGAAAAACTGTTTTTT
TRBD1,.,TRBV29-1,TRBJ1-5,CSVEQGDQPQHF,TGCAGCGTGGAACAGGGGGACCAGCCCCAGCATTTT
.,.,TRBV15,TRBJ2-5,CATSRGGQETQYF,TGTGCCACCAGCAGGGGCGGGCAAGAGACCCAGTACTTC
.,.,TRBV4-1,TRBJ2-1,CASSQVLARSYNEQFF,TGCGCCAGCAGCCAAGTCCTAGCGCGCTCCTACAATGAGCAGTTCTTC
TRBD1,.,TRBV6-1,TRBJ2-7,CASTTGTGTEQYF,TGTGCCAGCACTACCGGGACAGGGACCGAGCAGTACTTC
TRBD1,.,TRBV6-5,TRBJ1-2,CASSYSGTGLNYGYTF,TGTGCCAGCAGTTACTCTGGGACAGGGCTTAACTATGGCTACACCTTC
TRBD1,.,TRBV19,TRBJ1-4,CASSTIRQGNEKLFF,TGTGCCAGTAGTACAATCAGACAGGGCAATGAAAAACTGTTTTTT
.,.,TRBV29-1,TRBJ2-1,CSVGHSYNEQFF,TGCAGCGTTGGGCACAGCTACAATGAGCAGTTCTTC
TRBD2,.,TRBV5-1,TRBJ2-3,CASSAQPGLAGGTSTDTQYF,TGCGCCAGCAGCGCCCAGCCGGGACTAGCGGGGGGGACGAGCACAGATACGCAGTATTTT
.,.,TRBV6-4,TRBJ1-6,CASSRQTYNSPLHF,TGTGCCAGCAGTAGACAAACTTATAATTCACCCCTCCACTTT
.,.,TRBV18,TRBJ2-7,CASSPPPTAERAYEQYF,TGTGCCAGCTCACCACCGCCGACGGCGGAAAGAGCCTACGAGCAGTACTTC
TRBD1,few,TRBV27,TRBJ1-4,CASSLNRGDEKLFF,TGTGCCAGCAGTTTAAACAGGGGTGACGAAAAACTGTTTTTT
.,.,TRBV5-1,TRBJ2-2,CASSLESGTGELFF,TGCGCCAGCAGCTTGGAGTCGGGCACCGGGGAGCTGTTTTTT
.,.,TRBV6-1,TRBJ2-2,CASRKGDTGELFF,TGTGCCAGCCGGAAGGGAGACACCGGGGAGCTGTTTTTT
.,.,TRBV7-9,TRBJ1-6,CASSLGPRDNSPLHF,TGTGCCAGCAGCTTAGGACCCCGGGATAATTCACCCCTCCACTTT